The rows below give T cell receptor beta chains drawn from one sample of a study of shared clonotypes between healthy human individuals. Sequencing used immunoSEQ multiplex PCR; TCRdb keeps in-frame clones, though not all of them. The sample records about 2 million clones, over 85% being singletons. Sequenced input: naive CD8+ T cells sorted from blood. The receptors were sampled from a man younger than 35 in good health. Each CDR3 is given with its conserved first and last residue. The D gene is left open where the match is weak. A row's size may be missing; if present it is once, few, many or a size class.

abundance | d_gene | j_gene | v_gene | CDR3nt | CDR3aa
NA | TRBD1 | TRBJ2-5 | TRBV28 | TGTGCCAGCAGTCGAGACAGGGGACAAGAGACCCAGTACTTC | CASSRDRGQETQYF
few | TRBD2 | TRBJ2-7 | TRBV6-5 | TGTGCCAGCAGTTACTCCGGGACTAACTACGAGCAGTACTTC | CASSYSGTNYEQYF
NA | TRBD2 | TRBJ2-7 | TRBV6-5 | TGTGCCAGCAGGGCTCCTAGCGGGAGGGGGTACGAGCAGTACTTC | CASRAPSGRGYEQYF
NA | NA | TRBJ1-4 | TRBV5-6 | TGTGCCAGCAGCTTGGAAGGGGCCAATGAAAAACTGTTTTTT | CASSLEGANEKLFF
NA | TRBD2 | TRBJ2-1 | TRBV29-1 | TGCAGCGGTGAAAGCGGGAGCTCCTACAATGAGCAGTTCTTC | CSGESGSSYNEQFF
NA | TRBD1 | TRBJ1-1 | TRBV6-6 | TGTGCCAGCAGTTGGACCGGGACAGGGGATGAAGCTTTCTTT | CASSWTGTGDEAFF
NA | TRBD2 | TRBJ2-1 | TRBV29-1 | TGCAGCGTTGATGACTTCGGCGGGGGGGCCTCCAATGAGCAGTTCTTC | CSVDDFGGGASNEQFF
NA | NA | TRBJ2-5 | TRBV6-1 | TGTGCCAGCAGTGATAGGCAGGGAGCCGAGACCCAGTACTTC | CASSDRQGAETQYF
once | NA | TRBJ2-3 | TRBV5-6 | TGTGCCAGCAGCTTGGACATGGTGATGGGTACAGATACGCAGTATTTT | CASSLDMVMGTDTQYF
once | NA | TRBJ1-2 | TRBV27 | TGTGCCAGCAGTTTATCGCTTAACTATGGCTACACCTTC | CASSLSLNYGYTF
NA | NA | TRBJ2-2 | TRBV7-8 | TGTGCCAGCAGCTCACAGGGCGGCGGGGAGCTGTTTTTT | CASSSQGGGELFF
NA | TRBD1 | TRBJ2-1 | TRBV28 | TGTGCCAGCAGCTTCAGGGGGCCAACCTACAATGAGCAGTTCTTC | CASSFRGPTYNEQFF
once | NA | TRBJ2-7 | TRBV5-1 | TGCGCCAGCAGCCCCGGGTACGAGCAGTACTTC | CASSPGYEQYF
NA | NA | TRBJ2-7 | TRBV5-1 | TGCGCCAGCAGCGCGGTCGACACCACCTACGAGCAGTACTTC | CASSAVDTTYEQYF
NA | NA | TRBJ2-7 | TRBV6-1 | TGTGCCAGCAGTGAAAAGGTCTACGAGCAGTACTTC | CASSEKVYEQYF